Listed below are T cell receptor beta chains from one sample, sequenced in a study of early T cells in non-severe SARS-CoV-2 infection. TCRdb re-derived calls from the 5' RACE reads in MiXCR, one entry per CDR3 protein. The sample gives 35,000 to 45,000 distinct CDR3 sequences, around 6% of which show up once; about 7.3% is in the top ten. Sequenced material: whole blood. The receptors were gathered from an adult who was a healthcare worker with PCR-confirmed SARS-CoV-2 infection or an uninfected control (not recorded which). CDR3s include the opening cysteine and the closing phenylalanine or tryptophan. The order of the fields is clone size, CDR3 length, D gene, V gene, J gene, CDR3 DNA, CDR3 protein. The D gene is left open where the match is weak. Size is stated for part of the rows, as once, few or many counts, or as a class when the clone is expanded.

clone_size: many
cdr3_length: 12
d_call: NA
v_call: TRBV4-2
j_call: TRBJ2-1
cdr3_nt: TGTGCCAGCAGCCAGATGGGACTCCATCGGTTCTTC
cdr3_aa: CASSQMGLHRFF

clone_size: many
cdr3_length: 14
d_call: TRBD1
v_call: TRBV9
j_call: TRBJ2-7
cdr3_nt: TGTGCCAGCAGCGCCCAGGGACAGACACGCGAGCAGTACTTC
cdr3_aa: CASSAQGQTREQYF

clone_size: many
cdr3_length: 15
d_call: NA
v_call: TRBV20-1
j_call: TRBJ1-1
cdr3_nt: TGCAGTGCTAGAGATGGGGGGGGCGCGGCCACTGAAGCTTTCTTT
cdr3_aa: CSARDGGGAATEAFF

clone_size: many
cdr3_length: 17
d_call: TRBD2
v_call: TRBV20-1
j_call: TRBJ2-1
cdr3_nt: TGCAGTGCTAGAGCCTGGGACGGGGGGGCCCCGGGAAATGAGCAGTTCTTC
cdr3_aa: CSARAWDGGAPGNEQFF

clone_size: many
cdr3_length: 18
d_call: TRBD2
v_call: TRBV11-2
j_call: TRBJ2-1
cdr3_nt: TGTGCCAGCAGCTTAGGGCGGGAGAGTCGGATTCGGACGGATGAGCAGTTCTTC
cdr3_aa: CASSLGRESRIRTDEQFF

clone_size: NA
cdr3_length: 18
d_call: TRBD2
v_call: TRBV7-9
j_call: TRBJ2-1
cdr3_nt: TGTGCCAGCAGCTTAGCGCCCTCGACTAGCGGGGTCTACAATGAGCAGTTCTTC
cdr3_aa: CASSLAPSTSGVYNEQFF

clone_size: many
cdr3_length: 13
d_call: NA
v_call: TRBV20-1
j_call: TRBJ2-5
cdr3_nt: TGCAGTGCGAGCGACCCCTTCCAAGAGACCCAGTACTTC
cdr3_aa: CSASDPFQETQYF

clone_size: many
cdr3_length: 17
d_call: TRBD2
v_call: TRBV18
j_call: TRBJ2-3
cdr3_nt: TGTGCCAGCTCACCTACGCGAGACACATCCCTAGCGGGTACGCAGTATTTT
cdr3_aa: CASSPTRDTSLAGTQYF

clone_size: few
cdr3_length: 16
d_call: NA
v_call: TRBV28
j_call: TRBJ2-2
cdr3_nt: TGTGCCAGCAGTCCCCCCGATCGAAGGGACACCGGGGAGCTGTTTTTT
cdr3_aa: CASSPPDRRDTGELFF

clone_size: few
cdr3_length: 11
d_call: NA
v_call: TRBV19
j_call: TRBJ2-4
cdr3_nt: TGTGCCAGCGCCTCCGTCGACATTCAGTACTTC
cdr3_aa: CASASVDIQYF

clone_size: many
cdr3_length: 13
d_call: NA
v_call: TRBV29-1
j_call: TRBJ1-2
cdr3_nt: TGCAGCGTCGTTCCGGGCCCGGCGGACGGCTACACCTTC
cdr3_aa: CSVVPGPADGYTF

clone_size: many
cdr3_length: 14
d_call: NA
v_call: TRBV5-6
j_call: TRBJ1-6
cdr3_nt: TGTGCCAGCGAGGTTGGCTCCTATAATTCACCCCTCCACTTT
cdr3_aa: CASEVGSYNSPLHF

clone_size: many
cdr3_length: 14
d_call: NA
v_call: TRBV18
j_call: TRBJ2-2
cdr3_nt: TGTGCCAGCTCACTCCCTAGGAACACCGGGGAGCTGTTTTTT
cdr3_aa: CASSLPRNTGELFF

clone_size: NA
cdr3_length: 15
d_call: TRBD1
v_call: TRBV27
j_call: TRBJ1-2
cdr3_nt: TGTGCCAGCAGTCCAGGGGGTATTACTAACTATGGCTACACCTTC
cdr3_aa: CASSPGGITNYGYTF

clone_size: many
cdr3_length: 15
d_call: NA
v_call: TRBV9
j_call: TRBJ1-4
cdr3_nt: TGTGCCAGCAGCGTAGAAGGAGGGGGAGGTGAAAAACTGTTTTTT
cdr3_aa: CASSVEGGGGEKLFF

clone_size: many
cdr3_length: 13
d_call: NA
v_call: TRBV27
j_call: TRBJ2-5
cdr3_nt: TGTGCCAGCAGTTTTGGGACCGGAGAGACCCAGTACTTC
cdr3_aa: CASSFGTGETQYF

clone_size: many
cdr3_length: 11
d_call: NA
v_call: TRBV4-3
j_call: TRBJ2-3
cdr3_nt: TGCGCCAGCAGCTCCGTAGATACGCAGTATTTT
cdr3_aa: CASSSVDTQYF

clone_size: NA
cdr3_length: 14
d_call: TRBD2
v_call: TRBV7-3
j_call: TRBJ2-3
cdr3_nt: TGTGCCAGCAGTTTTAGCGGGAGCACAGATACGCAGTATTTT
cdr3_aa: CASSFSGSTDTQYF

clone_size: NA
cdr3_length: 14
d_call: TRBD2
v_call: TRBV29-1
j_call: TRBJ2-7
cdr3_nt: TGCAGCGTGGAAACTAGCGGGCGATCCTACGAGCAGTACTTC
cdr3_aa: CSVETSGRSYEQYF

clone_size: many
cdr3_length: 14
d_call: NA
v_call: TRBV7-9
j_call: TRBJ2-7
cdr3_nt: TGTGCCAGCAGCTCCAGCCTGAGCTCCTACGAGCAGTACTTC
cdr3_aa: CASSSSLSSYEQYF

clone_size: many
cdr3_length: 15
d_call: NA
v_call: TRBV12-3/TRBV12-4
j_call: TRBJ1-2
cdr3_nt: TGTGCCAGCACCTCGTACTTGGTTGGGATAGATGGCTACACCTTC
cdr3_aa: CASTSYLVGIDGYTF

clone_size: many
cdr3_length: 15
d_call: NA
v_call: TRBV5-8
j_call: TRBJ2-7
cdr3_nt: TGTGCCAGCAGCTCGGACTACTGGGACAACTACGAGCAGTACTTC
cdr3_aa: CASSSDYWDNYEQYF

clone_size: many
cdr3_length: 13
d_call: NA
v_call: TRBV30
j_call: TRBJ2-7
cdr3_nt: TGTGCCTGGGTGGGACCGCCAGGCTACGAGCAGTACTTC
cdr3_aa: CAWVGPPGYEQYF

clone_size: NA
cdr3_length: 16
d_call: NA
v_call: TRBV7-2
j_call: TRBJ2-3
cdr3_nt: TGTGCCAGCAGCTCAAAAATTCCCCGTCTAGATGATACGCAGTATTTT
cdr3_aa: CASSSKIPRLDDTQYF

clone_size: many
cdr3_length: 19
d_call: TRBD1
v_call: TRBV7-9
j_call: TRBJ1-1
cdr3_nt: TGTGCCAGCACCGACGGTTCCGGGACAGGGGGCTACATGAACACTGAAGCTTTCTTT
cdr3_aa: CASTDGSGTGGYMNTEAFF

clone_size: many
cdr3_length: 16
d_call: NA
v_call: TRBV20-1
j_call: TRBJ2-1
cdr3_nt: TGCAGTGCTAGAGATCGTCGGGGCAGCTCCTACAATGAGCAGTTCTTC
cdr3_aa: CSARDRRGSSYNEQFF

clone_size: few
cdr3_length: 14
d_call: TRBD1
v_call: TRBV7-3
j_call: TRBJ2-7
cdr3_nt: TGTGCCAGCAGCCCAACGGACAGGGGAGGTGGGCAGTACTTC
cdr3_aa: CASSPTDRGGGQYF

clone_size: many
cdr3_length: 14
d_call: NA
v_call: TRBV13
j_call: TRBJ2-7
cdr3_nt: TGTGCCAGCAGCTACCAAGGACATCCGACCGAGCAGTACTTC
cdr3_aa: CASSYQGHPTEQYF

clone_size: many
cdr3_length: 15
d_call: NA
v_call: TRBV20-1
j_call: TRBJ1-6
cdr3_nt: TGCAGTGCTAGAGGGAGGGGTTTAGGGGATTCACCCCTCCACTTT
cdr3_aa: CSARGRGLGDSPLHF

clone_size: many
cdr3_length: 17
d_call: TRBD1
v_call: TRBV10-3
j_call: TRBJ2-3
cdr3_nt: TGTGCCATCAGTGAGTCGCTGTTGGACAGGGGGACGGATACGCAGTATTTT
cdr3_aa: CAISESLLDRGTDTQYF

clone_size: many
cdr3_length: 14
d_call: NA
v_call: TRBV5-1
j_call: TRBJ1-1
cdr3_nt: TGCGCCAGCAGCTTTCCAGGGCAGAACACTGAAGCTTTCTTT
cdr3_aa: CASSFPGQNTEAFF

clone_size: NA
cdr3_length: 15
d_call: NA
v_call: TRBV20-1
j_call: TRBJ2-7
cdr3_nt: TGCAGTGCTAGTTTCGTCTCGGGAATTTACAACGAGCAGTACTTC
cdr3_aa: CSASFVSGIYNEQYF

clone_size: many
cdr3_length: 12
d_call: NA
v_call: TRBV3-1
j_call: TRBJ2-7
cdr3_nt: TGTGCCATCGGGGTAGGAGCCTACGAGCAGTACTTC
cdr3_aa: CAIGVGAYEQYF

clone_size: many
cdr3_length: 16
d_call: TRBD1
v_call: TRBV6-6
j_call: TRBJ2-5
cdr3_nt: TGTGCCAGCGGGAAGGGGGCAAGCGTTAAGCGGGAGACCCAGTACTTC
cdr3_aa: CASGKGASVKRETQYF

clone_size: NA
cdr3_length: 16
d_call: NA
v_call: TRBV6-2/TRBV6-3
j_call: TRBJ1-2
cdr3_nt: TGTGCCAGCAGTTACCCAGCTCGGGGGCTGGACTATGGCTACACCTTC
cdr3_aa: CASSYPARGLDYGYTF

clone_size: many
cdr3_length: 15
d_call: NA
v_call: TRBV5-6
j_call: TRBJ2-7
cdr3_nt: TGTGCCAGCAGCCCCCTGGACAGTATCTCCTACGAGCAGTACTTC
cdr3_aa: CASSPLDSISYEQYF

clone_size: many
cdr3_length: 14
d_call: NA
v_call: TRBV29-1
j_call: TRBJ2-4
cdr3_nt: TGCAGCGTTCGGAACCCCGGGGGGCAAAACATTCAGTACTTC
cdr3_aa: CSVRNPGGQNIQYF

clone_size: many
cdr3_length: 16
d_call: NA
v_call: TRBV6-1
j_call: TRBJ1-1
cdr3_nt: TGTGCCAGCAGAAAGTGGGCGCAGGGGATGAACACTGAAGCTTTCTTT
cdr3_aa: CASRKWAQGMNTEAFF

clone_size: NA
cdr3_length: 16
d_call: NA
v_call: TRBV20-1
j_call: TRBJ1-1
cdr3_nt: TGCAGTGCCTCCCCCGCAGCGACTACTATGAACACTGAAGCTTTCTTT
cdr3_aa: CSASPAATTMNTEAFF

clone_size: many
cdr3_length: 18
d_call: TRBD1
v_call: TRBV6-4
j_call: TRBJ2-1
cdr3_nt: TGTGCCAGCAGTCCGATCGAAAAGACAGGGAAGAAAAGGGATGAGCAGTTCTTC
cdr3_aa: CASSPIEKTGKKRDEQFF

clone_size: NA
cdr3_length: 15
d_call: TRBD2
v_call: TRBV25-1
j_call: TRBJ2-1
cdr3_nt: TGTGCCAGCAGTGAATTAGCGGGCCGGTACAATGAGCAGTTCTTC
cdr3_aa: CASSELAGRYNEQFF

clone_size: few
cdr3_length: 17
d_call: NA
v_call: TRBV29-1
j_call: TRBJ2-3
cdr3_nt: TGCAGCGCACCATCCGTTGCGTTTACGGGAGTTTCCGATACGCAGTATTTT
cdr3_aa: CSAPSVAFTGVSDTQYF

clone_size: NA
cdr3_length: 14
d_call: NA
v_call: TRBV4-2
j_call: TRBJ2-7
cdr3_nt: TGTGCCAGCAGCCAAAACAGGGCGATGAACGAGCAGTACTTC
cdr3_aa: CASSQNRAMNEQYF

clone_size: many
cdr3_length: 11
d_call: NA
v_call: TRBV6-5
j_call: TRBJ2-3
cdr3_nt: TGTGCCAGCAGTTACGTGGATACGCAGTATTTT
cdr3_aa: CASSYVDTQYF

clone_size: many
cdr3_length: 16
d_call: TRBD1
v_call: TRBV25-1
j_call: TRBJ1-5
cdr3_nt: TGTGCCAGCATTGTTACGGGACAGGGGGGCAATCAGCCCCAGCATTTT
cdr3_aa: CASIVTGQGGNQPQHF

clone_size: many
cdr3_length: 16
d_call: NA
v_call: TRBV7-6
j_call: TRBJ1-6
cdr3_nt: TGTGCCAGCAGCGCTACCGGGACTTCAAAAGGCTCACCCCTCCACTTT
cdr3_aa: CASSATGTSKGSPLHF

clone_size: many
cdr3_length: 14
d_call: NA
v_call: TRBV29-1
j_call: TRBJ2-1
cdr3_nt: TGCAGCGTTCCGGGACTCACTGGGAGCAATGAGCAGTTCTTC
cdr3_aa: CSVPGLTGSNEQFF

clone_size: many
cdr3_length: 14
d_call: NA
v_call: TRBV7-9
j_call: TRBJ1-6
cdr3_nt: TGTGCCAGCAGCTTAGGTTCGGCTAATTCACCCCTCCACTTT
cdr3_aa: CASSLGSANSPLHF

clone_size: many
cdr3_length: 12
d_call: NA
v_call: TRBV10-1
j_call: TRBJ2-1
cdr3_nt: TGCGCCAGCAGTGCCCAGACTGGTGAGCAGTTCTTC
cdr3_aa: CASSAQTGEQFF

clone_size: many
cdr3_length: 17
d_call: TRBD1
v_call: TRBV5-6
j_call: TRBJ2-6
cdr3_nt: TGTGCCAGCAGGGAGGACAGGAGATTCTCTGGGGCCAACGTCCTGACTTTC
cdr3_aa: CASREDRRFSGANVLTF

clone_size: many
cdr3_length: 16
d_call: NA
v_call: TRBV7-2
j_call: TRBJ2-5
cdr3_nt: TGTGCCAGCAGCTTATCTAGGCCTAGCCCACAAGAGACCCAGTACTTC
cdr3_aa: CASSLSRPSPQETQYF

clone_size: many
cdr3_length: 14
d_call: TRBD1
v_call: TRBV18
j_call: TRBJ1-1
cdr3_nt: TGTGCCAGCTCAGGGACGACAGGGGGGATTGAAGCTTTCTTT
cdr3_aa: CASSGTTGGIEAFF